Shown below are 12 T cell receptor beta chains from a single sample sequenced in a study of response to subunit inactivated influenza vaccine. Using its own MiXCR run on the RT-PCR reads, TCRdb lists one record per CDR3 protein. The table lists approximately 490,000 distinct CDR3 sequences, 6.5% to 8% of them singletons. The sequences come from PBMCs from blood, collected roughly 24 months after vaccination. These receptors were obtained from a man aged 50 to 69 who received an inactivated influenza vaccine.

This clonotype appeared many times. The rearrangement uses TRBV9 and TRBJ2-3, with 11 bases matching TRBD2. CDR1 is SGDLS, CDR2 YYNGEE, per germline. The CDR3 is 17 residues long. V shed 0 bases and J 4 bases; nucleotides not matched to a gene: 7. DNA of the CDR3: TGTGCCAGCAGCGTAGGACTAGCGGGGTCCATGGCAGATACGCAGTATTTT. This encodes CASSVGLAGSMADTQYF.

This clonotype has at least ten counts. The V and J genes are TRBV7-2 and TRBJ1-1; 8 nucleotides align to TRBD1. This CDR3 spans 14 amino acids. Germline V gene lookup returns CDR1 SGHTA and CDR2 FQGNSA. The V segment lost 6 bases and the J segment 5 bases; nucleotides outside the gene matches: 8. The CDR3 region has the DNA TGTGCCAGCAGTCTCCAGGGGGCAAGGACTGAAGCTTTCTTT. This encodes CASSLQGARTEAFF. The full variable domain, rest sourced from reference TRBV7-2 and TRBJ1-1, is GAGVSQSPSNKVTEKGKDVELRCDPISGHTALYWYRQSLGQGLEFLIYFQGNSAPDKSGLPSDRFSAERTGGSVSTLTIQRTQQEDSAVYLCASSLQGARTEAFFGQGTRLTVV.

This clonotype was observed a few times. This chain's CDR3 is CASSAGLVNTEAFF. CDR3 nucleotide sequence: TGTGCCAGCAGCGCGGGGCTCGTGAACACTGAAGCTTTCTTT. This chain joins TRBV7-8 and TRBJ1-1; D might be TRBD1 (5 bases). This CDR3 spans 14 amino acids. Germline CDR1 is SGHVS and CDR2 is FQNEAQ. Trimming pared 5 bases from V and 0 bases from J, leaving 10 bases between. Using reference TRBV7-8 and TRBJ1-1 for the parts outside the CDR3, the full variable domain is GAGVSQSPRYKVAKRGQDVALRCDPISGHVSLFWYQQALGQGPEFLTYFQNEAQLDKSGLPSDRFFAERPEGSVSTLKIQRTQQEDSAVYLCASSAGLVNTEAFFGQGTRLTVV.

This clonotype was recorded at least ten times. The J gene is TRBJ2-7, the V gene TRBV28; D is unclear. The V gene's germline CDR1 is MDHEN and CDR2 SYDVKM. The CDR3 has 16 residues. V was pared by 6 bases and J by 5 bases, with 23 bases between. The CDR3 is CASRQSGKGWFNEQYF. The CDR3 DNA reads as TGTGCCAGCAGGCAATCCGGAAAGGGATGGTTTAACGAGCAGTACTTC.

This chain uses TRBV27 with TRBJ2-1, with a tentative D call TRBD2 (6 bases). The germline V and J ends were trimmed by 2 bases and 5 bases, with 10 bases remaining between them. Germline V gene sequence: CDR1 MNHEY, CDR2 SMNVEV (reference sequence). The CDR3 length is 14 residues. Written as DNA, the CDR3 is TGTGCCAGCAGTTTAGGAGGGGCGGACAATGAGCAGTTCTTC. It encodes CASSLGGADNEQFF.

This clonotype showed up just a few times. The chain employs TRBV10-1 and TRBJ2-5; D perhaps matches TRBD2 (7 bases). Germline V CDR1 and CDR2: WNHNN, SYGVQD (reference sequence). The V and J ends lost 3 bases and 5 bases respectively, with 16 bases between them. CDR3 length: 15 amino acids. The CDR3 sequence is CASSDLRGARETQYF. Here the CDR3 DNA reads TGCGCCAGCAGTGATCTTCGGGGGGCCCGGGAGACCCAGTACTTC.

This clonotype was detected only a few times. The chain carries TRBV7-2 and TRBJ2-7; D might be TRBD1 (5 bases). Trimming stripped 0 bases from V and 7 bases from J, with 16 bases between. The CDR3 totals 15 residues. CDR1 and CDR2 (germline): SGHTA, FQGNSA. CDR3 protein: CASSLAWQGPREQYF. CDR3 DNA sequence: TGTGCCAGCAGCTTAGCGTGGCAGGGCCCCAGGGAGCAGTACTTC.

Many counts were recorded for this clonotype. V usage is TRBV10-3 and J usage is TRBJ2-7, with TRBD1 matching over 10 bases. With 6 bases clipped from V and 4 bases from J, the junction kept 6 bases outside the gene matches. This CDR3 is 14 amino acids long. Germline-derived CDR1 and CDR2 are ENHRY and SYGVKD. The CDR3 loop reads CAIRGDRGRYEQYF. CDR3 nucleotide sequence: TGTGCCATCAGGGGGGACAGGGGCCGTTACGAGCAGTACTTC.

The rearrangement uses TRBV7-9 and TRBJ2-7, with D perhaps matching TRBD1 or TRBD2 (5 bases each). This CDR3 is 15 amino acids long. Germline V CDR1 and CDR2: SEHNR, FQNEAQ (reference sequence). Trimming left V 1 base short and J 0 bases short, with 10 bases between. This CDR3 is CASSLDRDVSYEQYF. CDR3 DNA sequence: TGTGCCAGCAGCTTAGATAGGGACGTCTCCTACGAGCAGTACTTC.

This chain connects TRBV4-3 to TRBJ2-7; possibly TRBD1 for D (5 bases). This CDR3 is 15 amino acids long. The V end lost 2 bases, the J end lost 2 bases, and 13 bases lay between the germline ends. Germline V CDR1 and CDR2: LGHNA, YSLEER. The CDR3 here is CASSQSWAGTYEQYF. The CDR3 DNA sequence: TGCGCCAGCAGCCAAAGCTGGGCAGGGACCTACGAGCAGTACTTC.

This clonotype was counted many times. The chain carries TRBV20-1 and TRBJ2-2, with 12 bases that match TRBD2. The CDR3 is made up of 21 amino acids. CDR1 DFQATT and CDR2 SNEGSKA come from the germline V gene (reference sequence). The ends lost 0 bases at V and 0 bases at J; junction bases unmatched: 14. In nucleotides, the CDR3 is TGCAGTGCTAGAGATCAGTACGGGACTAGCGGGTACGAACCGAACACCGGGGAGCTGTTTTTT. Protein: CSARDQYGTSGYEPNTGELFF.

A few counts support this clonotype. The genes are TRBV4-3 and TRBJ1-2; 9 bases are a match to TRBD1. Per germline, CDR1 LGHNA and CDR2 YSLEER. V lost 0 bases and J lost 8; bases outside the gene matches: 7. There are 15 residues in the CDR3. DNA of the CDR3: TGCGCCAGCAGCCAAGATACAGGGGGCATTGGAGGCTACACCTTC. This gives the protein CASSQDTGGIGGYTF.